The entry below describes one T cell receptor (beta chain). Its target is not known. The sample comes from a study of OX40 agonist ivuxolimab in advanced cancers. Across the study: Prior anti-PD-1, anti-PD-L1 or anti-CTLA-4 therapy was allowed; more than 30% had some.

Clones were sequenced by immunoSEQ multiplex PCR, and TCRdb holds only the in-frame ones, with some missing. Of more than 15,000 clones listed, roughly nine tenths are singletons. The study, taken as a whole, reports: Both blood CD4+ and CD8+ T cells showed clonal growth by week 6 at 0.1 to 3.0 mg/kg. The mean number of expanded clones was higher in CD8+ T cells than in CD4+.

No patient had autoimmune disease or received systemic immunosuppression. V dropped 4 bases and J dropped 5 bases, with 17 bases sitting between them. CDR3 length equals 14 residues. Germline CDR1 SQVTM, CDR2 ANQGSEA. The sequence was collected from an adult with an advanced solid tumor such as melanoma, head and neck, liver or kidney cancer. This material consisted of CD4+ or CD8+ T cells sorted from blood, taken in a trial of the OX40 agonist ivuxolimab. The chain joins TRBV29-1 to TRBJ1-1, with D perhaps TRBD1 (6 bases). In DNA form, the CDR3 reads TGCAGCGTTGTAGAAGGCAGGGGAGTAACTGAAGCTTTCTTT. This translates into CSVVEGRGVTEAFF. Supplemented by reference TRBV29-1 and TRBJ1-1, the full variable domain reads SAVISQKPSRDICQRGTSLTIQCQVDSQVTMMFWYRQQPGQSLTLIATANQGSEATYESGFVIDKFPISRPNLTFSTLTVSNMSPEDSSIYLCSVVEGRGVTEAFFGQGTRLTVV.